Listed below are T cell receptor beta chains from one sample, sequenced in a study of blood T cell repertoires in COVID-19. The repertoire was sequenced with immunoSEQ multiplex PCR; TCRdb's copy has only in-frame clones and lacks some. In the table there are approximately 200,000 clones, about nine tenths of which are singletons. Sequenced: PBMCs or T cells enriched from blood (not recorded which). The receptors come from a woman aged 25-40 years who had recovered from COVID-19. Each CDR3 is given with its conserved first and last residue. A D gene is named only where the DNA matches it firmly.

>TRBJ1-1|TRBD1|TRBV27
CASSATGARNTEAFF
>TRBJ1-1|TRBD1|TRBV5-5
CASSQFKGTVNTEAFF
>TRBJ2-1|.|TRBV7-2
CASSSNRDGSYNEQFF
>TRBJ2-7|TRBD2|TRBV7-8
CASSSLTSGRAGGYEQYF
>TRBJ1-5|TRBD1|TRBV25-1
CASSKGQGIGQPQHF
>TRBJ1-4|TRBD1|TRBV9
CASSAQGGGEKLFF
>TRBJ2-7|.|TRBV5-8
CASSLGDPFRDEQYF
>TRBJ2-2|TRBD1|TRBV6-1
CASSEARLGTANTGELFF
>TRBJ1-2|.|TRBV29-1
CSVEVGGRVGYTF
>TRBJ1-1|TRBD1|TRBV2
CASSGTGTGKNTEAFF
>TRBJ2-6|.|TRBV5-1
CASSLVAAGANVLTF